This T cell receptor (beta chain) was documented in a study of T cells in Graves' hyperthyroidism and ophthalmopathy. Study details: Peripheral blood was acquired at first diagnosis, ahead of any therapy whatsoever. Study results and limitations: In blood, most of the thyroid clonotypes expanded above 0.001 were also present.

Amplified TCR beta CDR3 regions came from RNA transcripts. RT-PCR in the first round (using the HTBI primer set) targeted the TCR CDR3. MiXCR, applied by TCRdb to the multiplex PCR reads, yields one record per CDR3 protein. The data contain more than 550,000 distinct CDR3 sequences, approximately 18% of them seen just once; the ten biggest clones take up roughly a sixth. The V gene's germline CDR1 is DFQATT and CDR2 SNEGSKA (reference sequence). V was cut by 6 bases and J by 2 bases, with 16 bases left in between. The length of the CDR3 is 14 residues. This clonotype was seen more than once but under ten times. Its antigen remains unknown.

V is TRBV20-1 and J is TRBJ1-2; maybe TRBD1 (6 bases). The specimen was blood. The TCR sequence derives from a woman aged 50 to 60 with Graves' hyperthyroidism that later progressed to Graves' ophthalmopathy. The CDR3 DNA is TGCAGTGCCGGGTCAGACAGGCTCAACTATGGCTACACCTTC. It translates to CSAGSDRLNYGYTF.